The text below deals with one T cell receptor (beta chain). V lost 9 bases to trimming and J lost 1 base, with 18 bases between them. This CDR3 is built from 15 residues. Germline V CDR1 and CDR2: MNHEY, SMNVEV (reference sequence). Cohort 3 donors were reported recovered after two negative PCRs, clearance, or symptom resolution. These data originate in a study of blood T cell repertoires in COVID-19. Libraries were prepared by immunoSEQ multiplex PCR; TCRdb keeps only in-frame clonotypes and omits some of them. Here the sample spans about 180,000 clones, over 75% being singletons. This receptor was obtained from a woman aged 18-29 years who had recovered from COVID-19. Sequencing was done on a sample of PBMCs or T cells enriched from blood (not recorded which). J is TRBJ1-1 and V is TRBV27, with D possibly TRBD1 on 5 matching bases. The CDR3 nucleotides are TGTGCCAGTCGCTCCCCGGGGGACTGGAACACTGAAGCTTTCTTT. This translates into CASRSPGDWNTEAFF.